This is a list of T cell receptor beta chains from one sample in a study of beta chain features in type 1 diabetes. The repertoire was sequenced with immunoSEQ multiplex PCR; TCRdb's copy has only in-frame clones and lacks some. The sample has under 450,000 clones, about 15% seen once. Material: naive CD4+ T cells from blood. These receptors were taken from a woman in her late teens or twenties in good health. CDR3s include the opening cysteine and the closing phenylalanine or tryptophan. Fields, in order: V gene, clone size, D gene, J gene, CDR3 DNA, CDR3 protein. A D gene is named only where the DNA matches it firmly. Size values are once, few and many counts, or a class for expanded clones, and some rows have none.

TRBV5-1	NA	NA	TRBJ2-5	TGCGCCAGCAGCTTAACGGGAGAGACCCAGTACTTC	CASSLTGETQYF
TRBV7-2	NA	TRBD1	TRBJ2-7	TGTGCCAGCAGCTTACTTGACAGGGGGGCCTACGAGCAGTACTTC	CASSLLDRGAYEQYF
TRBV4-1	NA	TRBD1	TRBJ2-5	TGCGCCAGCAGCCAAGATGAGGACAGGGGGCGCGTGGGAGAGACCCAGTACTTC	CASSQDEDRGRVGETQYF
TRBV28	NA	NA	TRBJ2-5	TGTGCCAGCAGTACAGGGTTCCAAGAGACCCAGTACTTC	CASSTGFQETQYF
TRBV15	NA	TRBD2	TRBJ2-5	TGTGCCACCAGCAGGTGGGGGGGGGAGACCCAGTACTTC	CATSRWGGETQYF
TRBV29-1	NA	TRBD2	TRBJ2-3	TGCAGCGTTCGGGAGGAGTACTCAGGTCAGAATACGCAGTATTTT	CSVREEYSGQNTQYF
TRBV9	NA	TRBD1	TRBJ2-7	TGTGCCAGCAGCGTAGCCGGAGACCGCGGGACAGGGGGTAAAACCTACGAGCAGTACTTC	CASSVAGDRGTGGKTYEQYF
TRBV5-1	few	NA	TRBJ2-1	TGCGCCAGCAGCGGTACTACGCCTGACAATGAGCAGTTCTTC	CASSGTTPDNEQFF
TRBV21-1	NA	NA	TRBJ1-5	TGTGCCAGCAGCGCGACAGGGGGCTCTGGCAATCAGCCCCAGCATTTT	CASSATGGSGNQPQHF
TRBV4-3	few	TRBD1	TRBJ1-1	TGCGCCAGCAGCCTAGGGACAGCTATGAACACTGAAGCTTTCTTT	CASSLGTAMNTEAFF
TRBV19	NA	NA	TRBJ2-7	TGTGCCAGTAGTGATCGTGGGAGCTCCTACGAGCAGTACTTC	CASSDRGSSYEQYF
TRBV9	NA	TRBD2	TRBJ2-1	TGTGCCAGCAGCGCGGGGACTAGCGGGATCAATGAGCAGTTCTTC	CASSAGTSGINEQFF
TRBV14	NA	NA	TRBJ1-5	TGTGCCAGCAGCCAATGGGGGGATCAGCCCCAGCATTTT	CASSQWGDQPQHF
TRBV30	few	NA	TRBJ2-7	TGTGCCTGGAGTGTACCTGCTAGCCTCTACGAGCAGTACTTC	CAWSVPASLYEQYF
TRBV7-9	NA	NA	TRBJ1-5	TGTGCCAGCAGCTTAGATCTAGGGGTTCGTCAGCCCCAGCATTTT	CASSLDLGVRQPQHF
TRBV29-1	few	NA	TRBJ1-1	TGCAGCGTTGCAGGGCAGGAGAACACTGAAGCTTTCTTT	CSVAGQENTEAFF
TRBV30	few	NA	TRBJ1-1	TGTGCCTGGAGTGTTTGGGGGGACACTGAAGCTTTCTTT	CAWSVWGDTEAFF
TRBV5-6	NA	NA	TRBJ1-1	TGTGCCAGCAGCGACAGACCCTTTGAAGCTTTCTTT	CASSDRPFEAFF
TRBV7-9	NA	NA	TRBJ2-1	TGTGCCAGCAGCTTGACAGGAGGAAATGAGCAGTTCTTC	CASSLTGGNEQFF
TRBV25-1	few	TRBD1	TRBJ2-2	TGTGCCAGCAGCCGGAGGGACAGGGTGAACACCGGGGAGCTGTTTTTT	CASSRRDRVNTGELFF
TRBV5-6	NA	NA	TRBJ2-1	TGTGCCAGCAGCTTGAGGACTGTAAATGAGCAGTTCTTC	CASSLRTVNEQFF
TRBV7-3	few	NA	TRBJ2-3	TGTGCCAGCAGCTTAGAAGCGGCGTCTAGCACAGATACGCAGTATTTT	CASSLEAASSTDTQYF
TRBV19	NA	NA	TRBJ2-7	TGTGCCAGTAGTTCCAGGGTGGGCGAGCAGTACTTC	CASSSRVGEQYF
TRBV15	NA	NA	TRBJ2-7	TGTGCCACCAGCAGGGAAGGTAGCGGGGACAGAGAGCAGTACTTC	CATSREGSGDREQYF
TRBV7-9	few	TRBD1	TRBJ1-2	TGTGCCAGCAGCTTAAAGAGGCGCGGGACAGGGGAATTTGGCTACACCTTC	CASSLKRRGTGEFGYTF
TRBV7-3	once	TRBD2	TRBJ2-5	TGTGCCAGCAGCCTCGGGACTAGCAGTAAAGAGACCCAGTACTTC	CASSLGTSSKETQYF
TRBV5-1	NA	NA	TRBJ2-4	TGCGCCAGCAGCTTGACAGGGACCAAAAACATTCAGTACTTC	CASSLTGTKNIQYF
TRBV30	NA	TRBD1	TRBJ2-5	TGTGCCTGGAGTGGGGACAGGCACCAAGGAGGGATTCAAGAGACCCAGTACTTC	CAWSGDRHQGGIQETQYF
TRBV20-1	few	NA	TRBJ1-2	TGCAGTGCTGGGGAGTATGGCTACACCTTC	CSAGEYGYTF
TRBV7-2	NA	NA	TRBJ2-1	TGTGCCAGCAGCCTATCTAGGGGTATTCAATTCTTC	CASSLSRGIQFF
TRBV7-9	few	TRBD2	TRBJ2-4	TGTGCCAGCAGCCCTCGGACTAGCGGGAGGGCCGAAAACATTCAGTACTTC	CASSPRTSGRAENIQYF
TRBV6-6	NA	TRBD1	TRBJ2-7	TGTGCCAGCACGGGACAGGGGCGTTACGAGCAGTACTTC	CASTGQGRYEQYF
TRBV7-9	few	NA	TRBJ2-7	TGTGCCAGCAGTCCCGCCGGGACTCCTACCTACGAGCAGTACTTC	CASSPAGTPTYEQYF
TRBV2	NA	TRBD2	TRBJ2-3	TGTGCCAGCAGCCGAAGGTTTTCCCTAGCGGGCACAGATACGCAGTATTTT	CASSRRFSLAGTDTQYF
TRBV2	NA	TRBD2	TRBJ2-1	TGTGCCAGCAGTTGGGGGAGGGCGGGCGCACTGCAGGAGCAGTTCTTC	CASSWGRAGALQEQFF
TRBV9	few	TRBD1	TRBJ1-2	TGTGCCAGCAGCCGCGTAGAGGGGGCCCCGGGGGGCTACACCTTC	CASSRVEGAPGGYTF
TRBV28	NA	TRBD2	TRBJ2-5	TGTGCCAGCGGTGGGGGGGTAGAGACCCAGTACTTC	CASGGGVETQYF
TRBV5-6	few	TRBD1	TRBJ1-2	TGTGCCAGCAGCGTGGGACAGGGTAATGGCTACACCTTC	CASSVGQGNGYTF
TRBV7-8	NA	TRBD2	TRBJ2-1	TGTGCCAGCAGCGCGGGACTACCGGGACACAATGAGCAGTTCTTC	CASSAGLPGHNEQFF
TRBV29-1	NA	TRBD2	TRBJ2-1	TGCAGCACCCGACTAGCGGGTCTTGGTGAGCAGTTCTTC	CSTRLAGLGEQFF
TRBV30	few	NA	TRBJ1-3	TGTGCCTGGAAGTACGGGACTGGAAACACCATATATTTT	CAWKYGTGNTIYF
TRBV28	NA	NA	TRBJ1-2	TGTGCCAGCAGTTTCTCGGGCTATGGCTACACCTTC	CASSFSGYGYTF
TRBV7-2	few	NA	TRBJ1-2	TGTGCCAGCAGCCGAAAACGGGGGGCATTTGATGGCTACACCTTC	CASSRKRGAFDGYTF
TRBV25-1	NA	NA	TRBJ1-1	TGTGCCAGCAGTGGCAGGATCGGTCTTACTTTGAACACTGAAGCTTTCTTT	CASSGRIGLTLNTEAFF